Following are 11 T cell receptor beta chains from one sample sequenced in a study of T cells in Graves' hyperthyroidism and ophthalmopathy. What was amplified from RNA transcripts were TCR beta CDR3 regions. The HTBI primer set was used in a first-round RT-PCR of the TCR CDR3. TCRdb itself ran the multiplex PCR reads through MiXCR, one entry per CDR3 protein. The sample has under 400,000 distinct CDR3 sequences; approximately 14% are singletons. Sequencing was done on a sample of blood. The origin of the receptors is a woman aged 55-69 years with Graves' ophthalmopathy.

This chain joins TRBV9 and TRBJ1-3; D remains unclear. Germline CDR1 reads SGDLS; CDR2 reads YYNGEE. The CDR3 is made up of 18 amino acids. The V end lost 3 bases, the J end lost 2 bases, and 21 bases lay between the germline ends. CDR3 coding DNA: TGTGCCAGCAGCGCCCCATCGACGGTTGACTCTGCTGGAAACACCATATATTTT. Encoded protein: CASSAPSTVDSAGNTIYF.

This clonotype was picked up a small number of times. The rearrangement uses TRBV20-1 and TRBJ2-1, with D possibly matching TRBD1 (5 bases). Germline assignment: CDR1 DFQATT and CDR2 SNEGSKA (reference sequence). Trimming removed 3 bases from V and 7 bases from J, with 13 bases in between. The CDR3 is made up of 13 amino acids. CDR3 protein: CSASQQVLNEQFF. The CDR3 DNA follows: TGCAGTGCTAGTCAACAGGTTCTAAATGAGCAGTTCTTC.

The V call is TRBV20-1, the J call TRBJ1-1; 9 bases align to TRBD1. Germline loops: CDR1 DFQATT, CDR2 SNEGSKA (reference sequence). The CDR3 has 15 residues. Trimming removed 6 bases from V and 6 bases from J; junction bases left unmatched: 14. The CDR3 DNA follows: TGCAGTGCGAAAACCGGGACAGGGTTAAATGCTGAAGCTTTCTTT. Amino acids: CSAKTGTGLNAEAFF.

There are many counts of this clonotype. This chain uses TRBV28 with TRBJ1-1; D is unresolved. Between the trimmed V and J ends, which lost 7 bases and 5 bases, there was a span of 14 bases. From germline, CDR1 is MDHEN and CDR2 SYDVKM. The CDR3 spans 13 residues. The CDR3 here is CASTPTLVTEAFF. The CDR3 nucleotides read TGTGCCAGCACCCCCACATTGGTAACTGAAGCTTTCTTT.

This clonotype occurred many times. V is TRBV5-1 and J is TRBJ2-2; perhaps TRBD2 as D (5 bases). Deletions cut 4 bases from V and 5 bases from J, with 15 bases between. The CDR3 consists of 15 residues. CDR1 is SGHRS, CDR2 YFSETQ, per germline. The CDR3 sequence is CASSPDVLGTGELFF. For the CDR3, the DNA is TGCGCCAGCAGCCCGGACGTACTAGGGACCGGGGAGCTGTTTTTT.

The rearrangement joins TRBV6-2 or TRBV6-3 to TRBJ1-3, with 8 bases identical to TRBD1. The CDR3 contains 16 residues. J was trimmed by 9 bases and V by 5 bases; bases with no gene match: 15. CDR1 is MNHEY and CDR2 is SVGEGT in the germline V gene. The CDR3 loop is CASSLAPDRARFTIYF. DNA of the CDR3: TGTGCCAGCAGTCTAGCCCCGGACAGGGCCCGCTTCACCATATATTTT.

This clonotype was picked up one time. The V gene is TRBV19, the J gene TRBJ2-5; 9 bases match TRBD1. Unmatched junction bases numbered 4, after V lost 3 bases and J lost 2 bases. The CDR3 extends over 15 amino acids. Germline CDR1 and CDR2: LNHDA and SQIVND (reference sequence). The CDR3 nucleotides are TGTGCCAGTAGTATCCTGACAGGGGGGCAAGAGACCCAGTACTTC. As protein: CASSILTGGQETQYF.

The sample holds a few counts of this clonotype. The CDR3 DNA is TGTGCCAGCAGGCATTCTAGCCCCACAGATACGCAGTATTTT. As protein: CASRHSSPTDTQYF. The chain employs TRBV7-9 and TRBJ2-3, with D possibly TRBD2 on 5 matching bases. CDR3 length: 14 amino acids. V lost 6 bases to trimming and J lost 2 bases, with 12 bases between them. Germline V CDR1 and CDR2: SEHNR, FQNEAQ (reference sequence).

In its sample, this clonotype was seen many times. The chain links TRBV20-1 to TRBJ2-7; 16 nucleotides agree with TRBD2. From germline, CDR1 is DFQATT and CDR2 SNEGSKA (reference sequence). With V trimmed by 4 bases and J by 2 bases, 2 bases remained unmatched. This CDR3 has 15 amino acids. The CDR3 DNA follows: TGCAGTGCTATGGGACTAGCGGGAGGGCCCTACGAGCAGTACTTC. It codes for CSAMGLAGGPYEQYF.

Many counts were recorded for this clonotype. The J gene is TRBJ1-1, the V gene TRBV30; weak D call: TRBD1 (5 bases). Germline V gives CDR1 GTSNPN, CDR2 SVGIG (reference sequence). The CDR3 length is 12 residues. With 0 bases removed from V and 4 bases from J, the gap between germline ends came to 6 bases. The CDR3, as DNA: TGTGCCTGGAGTGTTAGGGGCACTGAAGCTTTCTTT. It specifies CAWSVRGTEAFF.

This clonotype was seen at least ten times. CDR3 region: CASSLLQGLGTEAFF. The CDR3 bases are TGTGCCAGCAGTTTATTACAGGGGTTAGGGACTGAAGCTTTCTTT. The chain carries TRBV27 and TRBJ1-1, with 7 nucleotides matching TRBD1. CDR3 length: 15 amino acids. The junction had 7 bases not matched to a gene; V was cut back by 1 base and J by 5 bases. Looked up from germline, CDR1 is MNHEY and CDR2 is SMNVEV (reference sequence).